The clone carrying this T cell receptor beta chain came up a few times. Per the germline V gene, CDR1 is SSHAT and CDR2 is FNYEAQ (reference sequence). The CDR3 length is 13 residues. The V end lost 6 bases, the J end lost 5 bases, and 13 bases lay between the germline ends. This entry belongs to a study of T-cell memory formation after mild COVID-19. TCRdb called the 5' RACE reads again in MiXCR, with one record for every CDR3 protein. This sample carries approximately 50,000 distinct CDR3 sequences, approximately 12% of them seen once, and the ten largest clones take around 25%. The sequencing sample was made of PBMCs or a T cell subset sorted from them (not recorded which). The clonotype was recovered from a man aged 18 to 29 who had mild COVID-19 (a few samples of this study predate the infection). Cell type and time point are not known. The chain recombines TRBV7-7 with TRBJ2-5; D remains unclear. CDR3 region: CASSPVIGETQYF. The CDR3 DNA reads TGTGCCAGCAGTCCAGTCATCGGGGAGACCCAGTACTTC.